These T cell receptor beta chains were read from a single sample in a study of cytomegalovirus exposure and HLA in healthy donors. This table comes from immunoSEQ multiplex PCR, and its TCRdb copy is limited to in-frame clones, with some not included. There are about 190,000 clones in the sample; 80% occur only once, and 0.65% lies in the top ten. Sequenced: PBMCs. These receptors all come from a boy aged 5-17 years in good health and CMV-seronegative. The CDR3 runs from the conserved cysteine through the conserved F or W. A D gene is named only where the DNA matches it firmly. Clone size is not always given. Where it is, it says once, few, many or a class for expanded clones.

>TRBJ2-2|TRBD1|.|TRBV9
CASSVDWTGYTGELFF
TGTGCCAGCAGCGTAGACTGGACAGGGTATACCGGGGAGCTGTTTTTT
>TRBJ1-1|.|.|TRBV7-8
CASSLRSSGITEAFF
TGTGCCAGCAGCTTACGGTCCTCGGGGATCACTGAAGCTTTCTTT
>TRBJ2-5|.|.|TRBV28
CASRPRPLQETQYF
TGTGCCAGCAGGCCTAGACCGCTCCAAGAGACCCAGTACTTC
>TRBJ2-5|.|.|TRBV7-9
CASSLASGTAQETQYF
TGTGCCAGCAGCTTAGCGTCTGGGACTGCCCAAGAGACCCAGTACTTC
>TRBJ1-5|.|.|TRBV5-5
CASSSQGPNSNQPQHF
TGTGCCAGCAGCTCACAGGGCCCTAATAGCAATCAGCCCCAGCATTTT
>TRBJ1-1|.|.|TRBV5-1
CASYLRGDFGEAFF
TGCGCCAGCTACCTCCGGGGGGATTTCGGGGAAGCTTTCTTT
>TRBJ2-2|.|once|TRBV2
CASSVSSINTGELFF
TGTGCCAGCAGTGTATCTAGTATCAACACCGGGGAGCTGTTTTTT
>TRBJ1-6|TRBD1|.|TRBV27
CASSQGQGNSYNSPLHF
TGTGCCAGCAGTCAAGGACAGGGGAACTCCTATAATTCACCCCTCCACTTT
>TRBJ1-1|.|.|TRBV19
CASSIGRGLSRSEAFF
TGTGCCAGTAGTATTGGTCGTGGACTTTCTCGCAGTGAAGCTTTCTTT
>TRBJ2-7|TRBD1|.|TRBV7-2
CASSSYRGRIPYEQYF
TGTGCCAGCAGCTCGTACAGGGGCCGGATTCCCTACGAGCAGTACTTC
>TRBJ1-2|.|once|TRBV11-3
CASSRPPDYGYTF
TGTGCCAGCAGCCGTCCCCCAGACTATGGCTACACCTTC
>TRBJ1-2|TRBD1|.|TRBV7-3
CASSRTGDAGYTF
TGTGCCAGCAGCCGTACAGGGGACGCTGGCTACACCTTC
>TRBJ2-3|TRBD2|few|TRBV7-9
CASSSTSGGRGDTQYF
TGTGCCAGCAGCTCTACTAGCGGGGGGCGTGGCGATACGCAGTATTTT
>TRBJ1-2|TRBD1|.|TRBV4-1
CASSHGQGLNYGYTF
TGCGCCAGCAGCCACGGACAGGGCCTTAACTATGGCTACACCTTC
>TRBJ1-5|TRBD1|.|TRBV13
CASSQGTGPVSQHF
TGTGCCAGCAGCCAGGGGACAGGGCCAGTGTCCCAGCATTTT
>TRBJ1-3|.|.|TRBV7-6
CASSLDPDNSGNTIYF
TGTGCCAGCAGCTTAGATCCAGACAACTCTGGAAACACCATATATTTT
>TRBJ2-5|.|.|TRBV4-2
CASSPAEGERETQYF
TGTGCCAGCAGCCCGGCAGAGGGGGAACGAGAGACCCAGTACTTC
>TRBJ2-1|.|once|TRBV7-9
CASSSPTQRNEQFF
TGTGCCAGCAGCTCGCCCACACAGAGAAATGAGCAGTTCTTC
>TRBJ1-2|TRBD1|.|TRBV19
CASSIAAGQVGGGYTF
TGTGCCAGTAGTATAGCGGCGGGACAGGTAGGAGGTGGCTACACCTTC
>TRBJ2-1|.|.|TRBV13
CASSLRDNEQFF
TGTGCCAGCAGCTTGCGAGACAATGAGCAGTTCTTC
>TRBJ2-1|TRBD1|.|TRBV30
CAWFQGVGFF
TGTGCCTGGTTTCAGGGGGTTGGTTTCTTC
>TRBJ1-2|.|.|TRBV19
CASSIGLQISLGGDYGYTF
TGTGCCAGTAGTATAGGCCTGCAGATATCTCTAGGAGGGGACTATGGCTACACCTTC
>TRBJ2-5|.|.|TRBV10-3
CAISETKYQETQYF
TGTGCCATCAGTGAGACAAAGTACCAAGAGACCCAGTACTTC
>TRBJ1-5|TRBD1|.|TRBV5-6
CASSSRFGQGIDQPQHF
TGTGCCAGCAGCTCTCGGTTCGGACAGGGGATTGATCAGCCCCAGCATTTT
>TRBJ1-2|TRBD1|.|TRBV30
CAGQGEVGYTF
TGTGCCGGACAGGGGGAGGTGGGCTACACCTTC
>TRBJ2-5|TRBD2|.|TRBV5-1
CASSLALAGGGLETQYF
TGCGCCAGCAGCTTGGCGTTAGCGGGGGGAGGATTAGAGACCCAGTACTTC
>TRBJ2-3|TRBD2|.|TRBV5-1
CASSLLAGVRTDTQYF
TGCGCCAGCAGCTTACTAGCGGGGGTGCGCACAGATACGCAGTATTTT